A single sample gave rise to the 21 T cell receptor beta chains below, sequenced in a study of beta chain features in type 1 diabetes. Expressed TCRB transcripts were sequenced after all isolated RNA was converted to cDNA. Sequencing used immunoSEQ multiplex PCR; TCRdb keeps in-frame clones, though not all of them. The sample carries 300,000 to 400,000 clones, 7.5% to 9% recorded once. Specimen: central memory CD4+ T cells from blood. Receptors originate from a woman younger than 30 in good health.

The rearrangement joins TRBV2 to TRBJ1-5; no firm D call. The CDR3 covers 14 residues. The germline V gene encodes CDR1 SNHLY and CDR2 FYNNEI. V lost 1 base and J 6 bases, leaving 10 bases between the germline ends. The CDR3 nucleotides are TGTGCCAGCAGTGAAGGTTCACGGGGTCAGCCCCAGCATTTT. This codes for CASSEGSRGQPQHF. Using reference TRBV2 and TRBJ1-5 for the parts outside the CDR3, the full variable domain is EPEVTQTPSHQVTQMGQEVILRCVPISNHLYFYWYRQILGQKVEFLVSFYNNEISEKSEIFDDQFSVERPDGSNFTLKIRSTKLEDSAMYFCASSEGSRGQPQHFGDGTRLSIL.

The rearrangement uses TRBV10-3 and TRBJ2-3; 7 nucleotides match TRBD1. The CDR3 is 13 amino acids. After removal of 8 bases from V and 0 bases from J, the junction contained 2 bases not matched to a gene. Germline V gives CDR1 ENHRY, CDR2 SYGVKD. CDR3 loop: CAIRDSSTDTQYF. The CDR3 bases are TGTGCCATCCGGGACAGTAGCACAGATACGCAGTATTTT.

V gene TRBV6-6 combines with J gene TRBJ2-7; no clear D gene. Germline V gives CDR1 MNHNY, CDR2 SVGAGI (reference sequence). The CDR3 totals 13 residues. The V gene lost 0 bases and the J gene lost 6 bases, with 9 bases spanning the gap. This CDR3 reads CASSYSILGEQYF. The CDR3 DNA follows: TGTGCCAGCAGTTACTCGATTCTAGGCGAGCAGTACTTC.

The CDR3 DNA follows: TGCGCCAGCAGCTTGGTGGGCTCCTACAATGAGCAGTTCTTC. As protein: CASSLVGSYNEQFF. The V call is TRBV5-1, the J call TRBJ2-1; D remains unclear. V was cut by 0 bases and J by 0 bases, with 4 bases left in between. This CDR3 contains 14 residues. CDR1 is SGHRS and CDR2 is YFSETQ in the germline V gene.

This clone showed up many times. This chain uses TRBV7-9 with TRBJ2-7; unclear D gene. V was cut by 5 bases and J by 6 bases, with 11 bases left in between. The CDR3 sequence is 12 residues long. CDR1 is SEHNR, CDR2 FQNEAQ, per germline (reference sequence). CDR3 sequence: CASSRSFREQYF. The CDR3 nucleotides are TGTGCCAGCAGCCGCTCGTTTCGCGAGCAGTACTTC. Variable domain in full (rest from reference TRBV7-9 and TRBJ2-7): DTGVSQNPRHKITKRGQNVTFRCDPISEHNRLYWYRQTLGQGPEFLTYFQNEAQLEKSRLLSDRFSAERPKGSFSTLEIQRTEQGDSAMYLCASSRSFREQYFGPGTRLTVT.

The V and J genes are TRBV7-2 and TRBJ1-1; D gene unclear. The CDR3 has 14 amino acids. The V and J ends lost 1 base and 1 base respectively, with 7 bases between them. CDR1 is SGHTA and CDR2 is FQGNSA in the germline V gene. In nucleotides, the CDR3 is TGTGCCAGCAGCTTAGGTCGGCAGAACACTGAAGCTTTCTTT. The encoded protein is CASSLGRQNTEAFF.

This clone was observed a few times. This chain links TRBV7-3 with TRBJ2-3; D is undetermined. Per the germline V gene, CDR1 is SGHTA and CDR2 is FQGTGA. The ends were cut back, 8 bases at V and 2 bases at J, with 14 bases in the middle. The CDR3 has 14 residues. CDR3: CASQFGGSTDTQYF. CDR3 sequence (DNA): TGTGCCAGCCAATTTGGTGGCTCCACAGATACGCAGTATTTT.

A few counts support this clone. The chain is built from TRBV7-2 and TRBJ2-7; tentatively, D is TRBD2 (6 bases). The length of the CDR3 is 17 residues. With 2 bases removed from V and 0 bases from J, the gap between germline ends came to 17 bases. Germline CDR1 is SGHTA and CDR2 is FQGNSA. CDR3 region: CASSLSVGRGTSYEQYF. As DNA, the CDR3 is TGTGCCAGCAGCTTAAGTGTAGGGCGGGGAACCTCCTACGAGCAGTACTTC. Based on the CDR3 plus reference TRBV7-2 and TRBJ2-7, the full variable domain is GAGVSQSPSNKVTEKGKDVELRCDPISGHTALYWYRQSLGQGLEFLIYFQGNSAPDKSGLPSDRFSAERTGGSVSTLTIQRTQQEDSAVYLCASSLSVGRGTSYEQYFGPGTRLTVT.

This chain links TRBV14 with TRBJ2-7, with TRBD2 matching 11 bases. With 3 bases clipped from V and 4 bases from J, the junction kept 11 bases outside the gene matches. The CDR3 loop spans 17 amino acids. Germline CDR1 SGHDN, CDR2 FVKESK. CDR3 nucleotide sequence: TGTGCCAGCAGCCAGTACCTGATAGCGGGAGGGCCGTACGAGCAGTACTTC. This gives the protein CASSQYLIAGGPYEQYF. Using reference TRBV14 and TRBJ2-7 for the parts outside the CDR3, the full variable domain is EAGVTQFPSHSVIEKGQTVTLRCDPISGHDNLYWYRRVMGKEIKFLLHFVKESKQDESGMPNNRFLAERTGGTYSTLKVQPAELEDSGVYFCASSQYLIAGGPYEQYFGPGTRLTVT.

This chain uses TRBV23-1 with TRBJ1-5; D unclear. TRBV23-1 is flagged as an ORF with uncertain function. CDR3 length equals 15 residues. V dropped 4 bases and J dropped 3 bases, with 13 bases sitting between them. The CDR3 here is CASSPGRRNNQPQHF. CDR3 sequence (DNA): TGCGCCAGCAGTCCCGGACGTAGAAACAATCAGCCCCAGCATTTT.

This clone has just a few counts. The chain uses TRBV7-9 and TRBJ2-5; tentatively, D is TRBD2 (5 bases). Germline assignment: CDR1 SEHNR and CDR2 FQNEAQ (reference sequence). This CDR3 is built from 14 residues. V was pared by 2 bases and J by 5 bases, with 12 bases between. This CDR3 reads CASSLRGEGETQYF. In nucleotides, the CDR3 is TGTGCCAGCAGCTTACGGGGAGAAGGCGAGACCCAGTACTTC. The whole variable domain, remainder taken from reference TRBV7-9 and TRBJ2-5, is DTGVSQNPRHKITKRGQNVTFRCDPISEHNRLYWYRQTLGQGPEFLTYFQNEAQLEKSRLLSDRFSAERPKGSFSTLEIQRTEQGDSAMYLCASSLRGEGETQYFGPGTRLLVL.

The rearrangement links TRBV7-2 to TRBJ2-7; 7 bases fit TRBD2. This CDR3 region has 15 residues. Germline values: CDR1 SGHTA, CDR2 FQGNSA. V lost 2 bases, J lost 4 bases, and 8 bases stayed unmatched. CDR3 in amino acids: CASSLTASGKYEQYF. In DNA form, the CDR3 reads TGTGCCAGCAGCTTAACTGCTAGCGGTAAATACGAGCAGTACTTC.

This clone was seen only a few times. This chain's CDR3 is CASSGGLSVADTQYF. The CDR3 nucleotides read TGTGCCAGCAGCGGCGGGCTTAGCGTCGCAGATACGCAGTATTTT. The rearrangement uses TRBV7-2 and TRBJ2-3, with D perhaps matching TRBD2 (5 bases). V lost 5 bases, J lost 4 bases, and 16 bases lay in between. The V gene's germline CDR1 is SGHTA and CDR2 FQGNSA. This CDR3 comprises 15 residues. The full variable domain, rest sourced from reference TRBV7-2 and TRBJ2-3, is GAGVSQSPSNKVTEKGKDVELRCDPISGHTALYWYRQSLGQGLEFLIYFQGNSAPDKSGLPSDRFSAERTGGSVSTLTIQRTQQEDSAVYLCASSGGLSVADTQYFGPGTRLTVL.

This clone has just a few counts. The chain combines TRBV29-1 with TRBJ1-2, with D hard to call. There are 15 residues in the CDR3. The ends were cut back, 6 bases at V and 4 bases at J, with 21 bases in the middle. CDR1 is SQVTM and CDR2 is ANQGSEA in the germline V gene. CDR3 loop: CSVQPGYASGYGYTF. CDR3 bases: TGCAGCGTCCAACCGGGGTACGCCAGTGGCTATGGCTACACCTTC.

The CDR3 spells CASRQGAWNTGELFF. As DNA, the CDR3 is TGCGCCAGCAGGCAGGGGGCATGGAACACCGGGGAGCTGTTTTTT. V usage is TRBV5-1 and J usage is TRBJ2-2; 8 nucleotides align to TRBD1. V trimming: 5 bases; J trimming: 1 base; junction bases outside the gene matches: 4. The CDR3 runs 15 residues. Germline lookup yields CDR1 SGHRS and CDR2 YFSETQ.

This clone was observed a handful of times. The chain is built from TRBV6-6 and TRBJ2-7, with D hard to call. Per germline, CDR1 MNHNY and CDR2 SVGAGI (reference sequence). V was cut by 5 bases and J by 2 bases, with 4 bases left in between. The CDR3 contains 11 residues. The CDR3 region is CASSPAYEQYF. CDR3 coding DNA: TGTGCCAGCAGTCCCGCCTACGAGCAGTACTTC.

The J gene is TRBJ1-5, the V gene TRBV5-6; weak D call: TRBD1 (5 bases). The CDR3 runs to 17 residues. Trimming shortened V by 1 base and J by 2 bases, and 16 bases separated the two germline ends. Germline V gene data show CDR1 as SGHDT and CDR2 as YYEEEE. The CDR3 nucleotides are TGTGCCAGCAGCTTGTTTGGGGGATCGGTCGGCAATCAGCCCCAGCATTTT. The encoded protein is CASSLFGGSVGNQPQHF. Looking up the rest from reference TRBV5-6 and TRBJ1-5 gives the full variable domain: DAGVTQSPTHLIKTRGQQVTLRCSPKSGHDTVSWYQQALGQGPQFIFQYYEEEERQRGNFPDRFSGHQFPNYSSELNVNALLLGDSALYLCASSLFGGSVGNQPQHFGDGTRLSIL.

This clone was seen at least ten times. For the CDR3, the DNA is TGTGCCAGCAGCTTAGCGTTACTAGCGGGAGTTGGGCAAGAGACCCAGTACTTC. Translated, it gives CASSLALLAGVGQETQYF. The V and J genes are TRBV7-6 and TRBJ2-5; 11 bases line up with TRBD2. From germline, CDR1 is SGHVS and CDR2 FNYEAQ. CDR3 length: 18 residues. With V trimmed by 0 bases and J by 2 bases, 8 bases remained unmatched.

A few counts support this clone. The V and J genes are TRBV6-1 and TRBJ2-5; 9 bases align to TRBD2. The J call may be wrong; the DNA end is better matched by TRBJ2-7. Germline V gives CDR1 MNHNS, CDR2 SASEGT. CDR3 length equals 15 residues. CDR3 loop: CASSELGSGSLEQYF. The CDR3 region has the DNA TGTGCCAGCAGTGAACTTGGTAGCGGGAGTCTCGAGCAGTACTTC.

V usage is TRBV14 and J usage is TRBJ2-2; a weak D match, TRBD1 (5 bases). The V end lost 0 bases, the J end lost 5 bases, and 10 bases lay between the germline ends. This CDR3 is 15 amino acids long. Germline loops: CDR1 SGHDN, CDR2 FVKESK. The CDR3 protein is CASSQDRTRTGELFF. In DNA, the CDR3 is TGTGCCAGCAGCCAAGACAGGACAAGAACCGGGGAGCTGTTTTTT. The variable domain in full, with the rest retrieved from reference TRBV14 and TRBJ2-2, is EAGVTQFPSHSVIEKGQTVTLRCDPISGHDNLYWYRRVMGKEIKFLLHFVKESKQDESGMPNNRFLAERTGGTYSTLKVQPAELEDSGVYFCASSQDRTRTGELFFGEGSRLTVL.

This chain connects TRBV7-2 to TRBJ2-7; D unresolved. Germline V CDR1 and CDR2: SGHTA, FQGNSA. The CDR3 is made up of 14 amino acids. V lost 1 base and J lost 1, with 8 bases in between. CDR3 in amino acids: CASSLGPRSYEQYF. CDR3 DNA sequence: TGTGCCAGCAGCTTAGGTCCTAGGTCCTACGAGCAGTACTTC.